This T cell receptor beta chain was sequenced for a study of T cell responses to AZD1222 COVID-19 vaccine. Data came from immunoSEQ multiplex PCR; TCRdb stores just in-frame clones and leaves some out. The repertoire consists of about 140,000 clones, with about 93% occurring once and the leading ten covering roughly 3.9%. V lost 4 bases and J lost 3, with 7 bases in between. This CDR3 has 12 amino acids. CDR1 SQVTM and CDR2 ANQGSEA come from the germline V gene. V is TRBV29-1 and J is TRBJ1-3; D uncertain. The receptor was isolated from an adult who received the AZD1222 COVID-19 vaccine. The sequencing here drew on peripheral blood, taken 28 days after the second AZD1222 dose. DNA for the CDR3: TGCAGCGTTGTTACCGATGGAAACACCATATATTTT. Residues: CSVVTDGNTIYF.